This T cell receptor beta chain originates from a study of blood T cell repertoires in COVID-19. The overall study: Samples came from the United States, Italy and Spain, spanning acute and convalescent COVID-19. From T cells, B-cell-depleted T cells, or PBMCs came the material, which was cDNA or gDNA.

The CDR3 is 16 residues long. Trimming left V 6 bases short and J 10 bases short, with 24 bases between. CDR1 and CDR2 (germline): MDHEN, SYDVKM. As processed by the authors: Estimation of nucleated cell counts relied on the amplification of reference gene primers. Measured with immunoSEQ multiplex PCR; TCRdb has only the in-frame clones, and not every one. V and J calls and clone size are given by that table; D and trimming were obtained from the DNA. The table shows 15,000 to 20,000 clones, with about 87% occurring only once. The TCR comes from a human donor in a cohort sampled during active COVID-19. Input material: peripheral blood. The chain uses TRBV28 and TRBJ1-4, with D maybe TRBD1 (5 bases). This chain's CDR3 is CASREPASRVGGKLFF. Written as DNA, the CDR3 is TGTGCCAGCAGGGAACCGGCCAGCAGGGTCGGTGGAAAACTGTTTTTT.